Listed here is a single T cell receptor beta chain. This sample was included in a study of cytomegalovirus exposure and HLA in healthy donors. The CDR3 totals 13 residues. Germline CDR1 is SNHLY and CDR2 is FYNNEI. V shed 5 bases, J shed 4 bases, and the junction held 2 bases outside the gene matches. Sequencing used immunoSEQ multiplex PCR; TCRdb keeps in-frame clones, though not all of them. The table has 150,000 to 200,000 clones, around nine tenths seen once; the top ten hold roughly 2.7%. This chain joins TRBV2 and TRBJ1-2; 9 bases agree with TRBD1. This clonotype was sampled from a man aged 18 to 29 in good health and CMV-seropositive. Input material: PBMCs. DNA of the CDR3: TGTGCCAGCAGTTCGACAGGGGGCTATGGCTACACCTTC. It yields the protein CASSSTGGYGYTF.